Below, 5 T cell receptor beta chains from the same sample are listed, as sequenced in a study of regulatory T cells in long-lasting Graves disease. Indicated time point: persistent/refractory GD, antithyroid drugs over 5 years with positive TRAb. Researchers made the TCR library from RNA that was extracted from PBMCs. Library construction for TCR beta used iRepertoire HTBI primers and Arm-PCR of CDR3 regions. In TCRdb, the multiplex PCR reads were re-called with MiXCR into one record per CDR3 protein. Of around 450,000 distinct CDR3 sequences in the sample, about 22% were seen once. The sequencing used peripheral blood mononuclear cells (PBMCs), collected when the disease was refractory, from a patient treated with antithyroid drugs. These receptors were taken from a female donor with Graves disease.

This chain uses TRBV3-1 with TRBJ1-2; D gene ambiguous. Germline CDR1 and CDR2: LGHDT and YNNKEL (reference sequence). V dropped 4 bases and J dropped 0 bases, with 15 bases sitting between them. The CDR3 is 16 residues long. The DNA of the CDR3 is TGTGCCAGCAGCCCCCCATCCCGCACCGCTAACTATGGCTACACCTTC. As protein: CASSPPSRTANYGYTF.

This clonotype appeared a few times. This chain uses TRBV7-3 with TRBJ1-1; D possibly corresponds to TRBD1 (6 bases). V was shortened by 8 bases and J by 1 base, with 11 bases between the two germline ends. Germline CDR1 reads SGHTA; CDR2 reads FQGTGA. The length of the CDR3 is 13 residues. CDR3 in DNA: TGTGCCAGCGCAGGGGAGGGGAACACTGAAGCTTTCTTT. Its translation is CASAGEGNTEAFF.

This clonotype occurred many times. This chain joins TRBV19 and TRBJ1-1; D remains ambiguous. Trimming took off 5 bases at V and 1 base at J, with 14 bases between the two ends. This CDR3 is built from 15 residues. In germline, CDR1 is LNHDA, CDR2 SQIVND (reference sequence). The DNA of the CDR3 is TGTGCCAGTAGTTGGTCCTCCCAGGCGAACACTGAAGCTTTCTTT. Translating gives CASSWSSQANTEAFF.

In its sample, this clonotype was seen many times. This chain joins TRBV12-3 or TRBV12-4 and TRBJ2-7, with TRBD1 matching 10 bases. Trimming at V came to 6 bases and at J to 2 bases, leaving 4 bases not matched to a gene. The CDR3 loop spans 14 amino acids. DNA of the CDR3: TGTGCCAGCAGATCCGGGACAGGGGCCTACGAGCAGTACTTC. Translation gives CASRSGTGAYEQYF.

This clonotype was found many times. The rearrangement uses TRBV7-2 and TRBJ2-4; D unresolved. V lost 5 bases and J 6 bases, leaving 11 bases between the germline ends. Germline CDR1 and CDR2: SGHTA and FQGNSA. The CDR3 totals 13 residues. The CDR3 sequence: CASSPAKGNIQYF. The CDR3 nucleotides read TGTGCCAGCAGCCCGGCGAAAGGAAACATTCAGTACTTC.